Listed below are T cell receptor beta chains from one sample, sequenced in a study of blood T cell repertoires in COVID-19. Repertoires were generated with immunoSEQ multiplex PCR, while TCRdb's copy carries only in-frame clones and drops some. The sample records some 160,000 clones, over 80% being singletons. Source material: peripheral blood. These receptor sequences come from an elderly woman with COVID-19, enrolled during active disease. CDR3s include the opening cysteine and the closing phenylalanine or tryptophan. The D gene is left open where the match is weak. Where a row states a size, it is once, few, many or the class of an expanded clone; other rows omit it.

CASSARGISYEQYF | TGCGCCAGCAGCGCTCGGGGGATCTCCTACGAGCAGTACTTC | TRBJ2-7 | NA | TRBV5-1 | NA
CASRNTGVNNSPLHF | TGTGCCAGTAGGAATACAGGGGTCAATAATTCACCCCTCCACTTT | TRBJ1-6 | once | TRBV19 | TRBD1
CAISPGRAQETQYF | TGTGCCATCAGTCCCGGGAGGGCCCAAGAGACCCAGTACTTC | TRBJ2-5 | once | TRBV10-3 | TRBD2
CAIGTSGNTRQDEQYF | TGTGCCATCGGGACTAGCGGGAATACACGCCAAGACGAGCAGTACTTC | TRBJ2-7 | NA | TRBV28 | TRBD2
CAISSGERSYNEQFF | TGTGCCATCAGCTCAGGGGAACGCTCCTACAATGAGCAGTTCTTC | TRBJ2-1 | NA | TRBV10-3 | NA
CAFSPEGVDTQYF | TGTGCCTTCTCCCCAGAGGGGGTAGATACGCAGTATTTT | TRBJ2-3 | NA | TRBV6-6 | NA
CASSGSLAETLGSYNEQFF | TGTGCCAGCAGTGGTAGCCTAGCGGAAACCCTCGGGTCCTACAATGAGCAGTTCTTC | TRBJ2-1 | NA | TRBV2 | TRBD2
CASSLSRQGGPGELFF | TGTGCCAGCTCACTCTCCCGACAGGGGGGACCCGGGGAGCTGTTTTTT | TRBJ2-2 | NA | TRBV18 | TRBD1
CASSNPDSPNTGELFF | TGTGCCAGCAGCAACCCCGACAGTCCGAACACCGGGGAGCTGTTTTTT | TRBJ2-2 | NA | TRBV21-1 | NA
CSASRGSGKETQYF | TGCAGTGCTAGTCGGGGGTCGGGTAAGGAGACCCAGTACTTC | TRBJ2-5 | NA | TRBV20-1 | NA
CASSLHRANSGANVLTF | TGTGCCAGCAGCTTACACAGGGCGAACTCTGGGGCCAACGTCCTGACTTTC | TRBJ2-6 | NA | TRBV7-2 | NA
CASSPTGTGANVLTF | TGCGCCAGCAGCCCCACAGGGACTGGGGCCAACGTCCTGACTTTC | TRBJ2-6 | NA | TRBV5-1 | NA
CASSAQTGTGFLYEQYF | TGTGCCAGCAGTGCCCAAACCGGGACAGGGTTTCTCTACGAGCAGTACTTC | TRBJ2-7 | NA | TRBV6-1 | TRBD1
CASSLVRERNTIYF | TGTGCCAGCAGCTTGGTCAGGGAAAGAAACACCATATATTTT | TRBJ1-3 | once | TRBV5-5 | NA
CASSLLNRAQYF | TGTGCCAGCAGTTTATTGAATAGAGCGCAGTATTTT | TRBJ2-3 | NA | TRBV27 | NA
CASSFLSGGSPLHF | TGTGCCAGCAGCTTTTTATCGGGGGGGTCACCCCTCCACTTT | TRBJ1-6 | NA | TRBV7-9 | NA
CASSQLSPASGSSGQFF | TGCGCCAGCAGCCAACTCTCCCCGGCTAGCGGGAGTAGCGGGCAGTTCTTC | TRBJ2-1 | NA | TRBV4-1 | TRBD2
CASSQVVSTEAFF | TGTGCCAGCAGCCAGGTGGTCAGCACTGAAGCTTTCTTT | TRBJ1-1 | once | TRBV3-1/TRBV3-2 | NA
CASRDGQTYTF | TGTGCCAGTAGGGATGGACAGACCTACACCTTC | TRBJ1-2 | NA | TRBV19 | NA
CASSFGQGTEAFF | TGCGCCAGCAGCTTTGGACAGGGCACTGAAGCTTTCTTT | TRBJ1-1 | few | TRBV5-1 | TRBD1
CASSPGGGSADTQYF | TGTGCCAGCAGCCCCGGGGGGGGGAGTGCCGATACGCAGTATTTT | TRBJ2-3 | once | TRBV3-1/TRBV3-2 | TRBD2
CASSGTGSGNTEAFF | TGCGCCAGCAGCGGAACAGGGTCGGGAAACACTGAAGCTTTCTTT | TRBJ1-1 | NA | TRBV5-1 | NA
CASSRDSNYEQYF | TGTGCCAGCAGCCGGGACTCGAACTACGAGCAGTACTTC | TRBJ2-7 | NA | TRBV3-1/TRBV3-2 | NA
CASSLGLPREQYF | TGCGCCAGCAGCTTGGGACTGCCTCGGGAGCAGTACTTC | TRBJ2-7 | NA | TRBV5-1 | NA
CASSMDRGGQPQHF | TGTGCCAGTAGTATGGACAGGGGAGGTCAGCCCCAGCATTTT | TRBJ1-5 | NA | TRBV19 | TRBD1
CASSSEPGLQNEKLFF | TGTGCCAGCAGCTCGGAACCGGGACTTCAAAATGAAAAACTGTTTTTT | TRBJ1-4 | NA | TRBV5-4 | NA
CASSIDRGRIQYF | TGTGCCAGTAGTATCGACAGGGGGCGCATTCAGTACTTC | TRBJ2-4 | NA | TRBV19 | TRBD1
CASAGRGSPTNYGYTF | TGTGCCAGCGCGGGGCGCGGTTCCCCTACTAACTATGGCTACACCTTC | TRBJ1-2 | NA | TRBV19 | NA
CASSSPGSRGYTF | TGTGCCAGCAGTTCCCCGGGTAGTCGGGGCTACACCTTC | TRBJ1-2 | NA | TRBV27 | NA
CASSYRPDRGPGYTF | TGTGCCAGCAGTTATAGGCCTGACAGGGGGCCTGGCTACACCTTC | TRBJ1-2 | NA | TRBV6-5 | TRBD1
CASTGTSGTGDTQYF | TGTGCCAGCACCGGGACTAGCGGGACTGGAGATACGCAGTATTTT | TRBJ2-3 | NA | TRBV3-1/TRBV3-2 | TRBD2
CASRLLRDRGHGYTF | TGCGCCAGTAGATTACTTCGGGACAGGGGACATGGCTACACCTTC | TRBJ1-2 | NA | TRBV4-1 | TRBD1
CASSPPGLAAYNEQFF | TGTGCCAGCTCTCCCCCGGGCCTAGCGGCCTACAATGAGCAGTTCTTC | TRBJ2-1 | once | TRBV18 | TRBD2
CASSQAKRTGELFF | TGTGCCAGCAGCCAAGCGAAGCGGACCGGGGAGCTGTTTTTT | TRBJ2-2 | once | TRBV3-1/TRBV3-2 | NA
CASKELRDSSYEQYF | TGTGCCAGCAAAGAACTCCGGGACAGCTCCTACGAGCAGTACTTC | TRBJ2-7 | NA | TRBV7-9 | TRBD1
CASRSGQGLGQYF | TGTGCCAGCAGGTCGGGACAGGGTTTAGGGCAGTACTTC | TRBJ2-7 | NA | TRBV28 | TRBD1